The next 9 T cell receptor beta chains were all read from a single sample in a study of shared T cell receptors in the human thymus (dated by TCRdb to the early 2020s). The library was made by the immunoSEQ multiplex PCR assay. TCRdb took this table from immuneACCESS and kept in-frame rearrangements with V and J called. Such tables lack part of the clones; where checked against another copy, unresolved V genes explain under half of the gap, and the rest is unexplained. The sample contains about 660,000 clones, 70% to 90% of them found a single time. Over 0.008% of the sample is held by the ten biggest clonotypes. The data also belong to a second study, concerning human thymus T cells.

Sequencing was performed on thymocytes. These TCRs come from a boy in the first two years of life with a congenital heart defect. Donor details come from another sample of the same person, matched by shared clones.

This clone was observed once. The DNA is left out, because the CDR3 cannot be placed on it with certainty; the CDR3 is given as TCRdb lists it. The chain is built from TRBV5-4 and TRBJ2-1; the table calls TRBD2, which could not be checked here. The CDR3 totals 15 residues, both ends included. The germline V gene has CDR1 SGHNT and CDR2 YYREEE (reference sequence). The chain's CDR3 is CASSWGTGAGGLYIF.

The chain uses TRBV5-4 and TRBJ1-3; D not resolved. This CDR3 spans 16 amino acids. Germline V gene sequence: CDR1 SGHNT, CDR2 YYREEE (reference sequence). The V gene lost 1 base and the J gene lost 0 bases, with 11 bases spanning the gap. The CDR3 region is CASSLTEPTSGNTIYF. CDR3 DNA sequence: TGTGCCAGCAGCTTGACCGAGCCCACCTCTGGAAACACCATATATTTT.

This chain joins TRBV6-5 and TRBJ1-1, with D unclear. Germline lookup yields CDR1 MNHEY and CDR2 SVGAGI. This CDR3 comprises 14 residues. V lost 2 bases and J lost 4, with 11 bases in between. CDR3 residues: CASSYTPRSTEAFF. The DNA of the CDR3 is TGTGCCAGCAGTTACACCCCCCGGAGCACTGAAGCTTTCTTT.

The gene calls are TRBV7-2 and TRBJ2-2; TRBD2 matches 9 bases. This CDR3 spans 17 amino acids. The junction had 6 bases not matched to a gene; V was cut back by 1 base and J by 3 bases. Germline V CDR1 and CDR2: SGHTA, FQGNSA. CDR3 protein: CASSLEAGGPDTGELFF. The CDR3 DNA sequence: TGTGCCAGCAGCTTAGAGGCGGGGGGGCCGGACACCGGGGAGCTGTTTTTT.

This chain joins TRBV30 and TRBJ1-4; TRBD1 matches at 7 bases. Germline V lookup: CDR1 GTSNPN, CDR2 SVGIG (reference sequence). J was trimmed by 3 bases and V by 4 bases; bases with no gene match: 20. The CDR3 has 19 amino acids. The CDR3 DNA reads TGTGCCTGGAACCTTCCCGACAGGGTTACGGGCTCACCTAATGAAAAACTGTTTTTT. Its protein product is CAWNLPDRVTGSPNEKLFF.

This clone was seen only once. This chain uses TRBV29-1 with TRBJ2-6; tentatively, D is TRBD2 (6 bases). The CDR3 is 16 residues long. The ends were cut back, 1 base at V and 2 bases at J, with 12 bases in the middle. Germline loops: CDR1 SQVTM, CDR2 ANQGSEA. The DNA of the CDR3 is TGCAGCGTTGAAGCGATCGGGAGACCTGGGGCCAACGTCCTGACTTTC. It yields the protein CSVEAIGRPGANVLTF.

V and J are TRBV19 and TRBJ2-1; a possible D gene is TRBD1 (5 bases). Germline lookup yields CDR1 LNHDA and CDR2 SQIVND (reference sequence). V dropped 1 base and J dropped 8 bases, with 9 bases sitting between them. CDR3 length: 13 amino acids. The CDR3 nucleotides read TGTGCCAGTAGTATAGCAGGGTTCGATGAGCAGTTCTTC. Translation gives CASSIAGFDEQFF. Full variable domain (missing parts from reference TRBV19 and TRBJ2-1): DGGITQSPKYLFRKEGQNVTLSCEQNLNHDAMYWYRQDPGQGLRLIYYSQIVNDFQKGDIAEGYSVSREKKESFPLTVTSAQKNPTAFYLCASSIAGFDEQFFGPGTRLTVL.

The chain has TRBV30 and TRBJ1-6; the D gene is possibly TRBD1 (5 bases). Trimming removed 0 bases from V and 9 bases from J, with 18 bases in between. The CDR3 is made up of 16 amino acids. Germline V gene lookup returns CDR1 GTSNPN and CDR2 SVGIG (reference sequence). CDR3 in DNA: TGTGCCTGGAGTGTGGTTGGTGGTCAGGGTGGTTCACCCCTCCACTTT. It yields the protein CAWSVVGGQGGSPLHF. Supplemented by reference TRBV30 and TRBJ1-6, the full variable domain reads SQTIHQWPATLVQPVGSPLSLECTVEGTSNPNLYWYRQAAGRGLQLLFYSVGIGQISSEVPQNLSASRPQDRQFILSSKKLLLSDSGFYLCAWSVVGGQGGSPLHFGNGTRLTVT.

The sample holds a few counts of this clone. The chain combines TRBV15 with TRBJ2-3, with 8 bases matching TRBD2. Germline lookup yields CDR1 LNHNV and CDR2 YYDKDF (reference sequence). The CDR3 length is 17 residues. Unmatched junction bases numbered 13, after V lost 8 bases and J lost 0 bases. CDR3 nucleotides: TGTGCCACCTCCCGACCACAAAGGACTAGCAGCACAGATACGCAGTATTTT. Translated: CATSRPQRTSSTDTQYF. Combining the CDR3 with reference TRBV15 and TRBJ2-3 gives the whole variable domain DAMVIQNPRYQVTQFGKPVTLSCSQTLNHNVMYWYQQKSSQAPKLLFHYYDKDFNNEADTPDNFQSRRPNTSFCFLDIRSPGLGDTAMYLCATSRPQRTSSTDTQYFGPGTRLTVL.